Sequencing of this T cell receptor beta chain was carried out in a study of blood T cell repertoires in COVID-19. CDR3 size: 17 residues. Germline V CDR1 and CDR2: MGHRA, YSYEKL. V lost 0 bases and J lost 4, with 16 bases in between. The assay was immunoSEQ multiplex PCR, and TCRdb's table has in-frame clones only and misses some. The sample shows about 210,000 clones, 92% of them seen only once. This TCR was recovered from a man under 40 with acute or convalescent COVID-19. The V call is TRBV4-1, the J call TRBJ1-3; D is undetermined. The sequencing sample was made of peripheral blood. CDR3 bases: TGCGCCAGCAGCCAAGATTTGAACGCGGCGGGAGGAAACACCATATATTTT. Its translation: CASSQDLNAAGGNTIYF.